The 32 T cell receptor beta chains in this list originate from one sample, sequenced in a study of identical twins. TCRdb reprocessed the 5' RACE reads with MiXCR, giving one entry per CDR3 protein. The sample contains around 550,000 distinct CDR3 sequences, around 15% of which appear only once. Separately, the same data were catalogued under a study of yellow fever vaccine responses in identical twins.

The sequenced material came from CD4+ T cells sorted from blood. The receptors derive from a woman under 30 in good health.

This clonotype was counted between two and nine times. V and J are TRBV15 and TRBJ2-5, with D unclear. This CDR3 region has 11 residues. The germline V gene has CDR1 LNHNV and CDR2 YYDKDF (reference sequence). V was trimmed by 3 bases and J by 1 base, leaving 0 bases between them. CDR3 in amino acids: CATSSQETQYF. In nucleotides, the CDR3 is TGTGCCACCAGCAGCCAAGAGACCCAGTACTTC.

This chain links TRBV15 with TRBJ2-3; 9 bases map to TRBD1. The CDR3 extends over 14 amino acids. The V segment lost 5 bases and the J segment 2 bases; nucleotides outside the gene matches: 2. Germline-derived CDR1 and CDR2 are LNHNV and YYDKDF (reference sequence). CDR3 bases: TGTGCCACCAGCCGGGACAGGGACACAGATACGCAGTATTTT. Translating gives CATSRDRDTDTQYF.

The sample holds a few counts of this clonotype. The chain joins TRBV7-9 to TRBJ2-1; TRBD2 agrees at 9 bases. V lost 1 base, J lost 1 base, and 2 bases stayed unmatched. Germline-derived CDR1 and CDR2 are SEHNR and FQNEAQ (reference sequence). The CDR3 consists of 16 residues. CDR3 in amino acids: CASSLVRGGSYNEQFF. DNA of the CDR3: TGTGCCAGCAGCTTAGTGCGGGGGGGGTCCTACAATGAGCAGTTCTTC.

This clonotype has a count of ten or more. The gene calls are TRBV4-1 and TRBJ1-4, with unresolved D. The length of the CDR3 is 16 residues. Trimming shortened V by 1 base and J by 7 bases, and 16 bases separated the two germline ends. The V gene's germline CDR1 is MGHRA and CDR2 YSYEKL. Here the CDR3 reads CASSQARPSGSEKLFF. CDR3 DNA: TGCGCCAGCAGCCAAGCTAGACCGTCGGGATCTGAAAAACTGTTTTTT.

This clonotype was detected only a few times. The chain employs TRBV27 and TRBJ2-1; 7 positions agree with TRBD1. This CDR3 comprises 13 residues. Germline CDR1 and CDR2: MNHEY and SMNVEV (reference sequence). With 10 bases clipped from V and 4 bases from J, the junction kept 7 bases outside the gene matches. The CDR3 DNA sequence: TGTGCCACCCAACCGACAGGGTACAATGAGCAGTTCTTC. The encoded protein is CATQPTGYNEQFF.

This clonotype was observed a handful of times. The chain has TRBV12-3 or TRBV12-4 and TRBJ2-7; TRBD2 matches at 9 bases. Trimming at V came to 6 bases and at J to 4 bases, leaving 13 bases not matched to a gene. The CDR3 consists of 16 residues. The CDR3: CASRPASLAGEYEQYF. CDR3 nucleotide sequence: TGTGCCAGCAGACCCGCCTCCTTAGCGGGAGAGTACGAGCAGTACTTC.

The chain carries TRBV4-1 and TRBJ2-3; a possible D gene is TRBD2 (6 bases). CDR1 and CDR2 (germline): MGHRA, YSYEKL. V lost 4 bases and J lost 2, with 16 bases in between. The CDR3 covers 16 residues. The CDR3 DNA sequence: TGCGCCAGCAGCCGCCCCGGGAGCTACTCCACAGATACGCAGTATTTT. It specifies CASSRPGSYSTDTQYF.

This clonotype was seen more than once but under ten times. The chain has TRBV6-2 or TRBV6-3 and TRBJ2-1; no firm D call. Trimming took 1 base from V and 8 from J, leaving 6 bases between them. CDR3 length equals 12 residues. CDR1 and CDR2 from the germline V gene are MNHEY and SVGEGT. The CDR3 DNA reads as TGTGCCAGCAGTTACTATAACTATGAGCAGTTCTTC. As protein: CASSYYNYEQFF.

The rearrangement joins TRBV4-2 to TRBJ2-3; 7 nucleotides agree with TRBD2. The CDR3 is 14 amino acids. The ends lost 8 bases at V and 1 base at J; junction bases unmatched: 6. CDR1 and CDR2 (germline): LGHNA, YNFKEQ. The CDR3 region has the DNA TGTGCCAGCTTAGACCTAGCGGGCACAGATACGCAGTATTTT. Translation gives CASLDLAGTDTQYF.

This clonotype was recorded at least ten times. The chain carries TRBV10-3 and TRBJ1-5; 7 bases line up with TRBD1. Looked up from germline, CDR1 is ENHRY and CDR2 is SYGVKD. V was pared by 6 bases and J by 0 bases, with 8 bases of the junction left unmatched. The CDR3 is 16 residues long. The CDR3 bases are TGTGCCATCAGGAGAAGACAGGGCCATAGCAATCAGCCCCAGCATTTT. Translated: CAIRRRQGHSNQPQHF.

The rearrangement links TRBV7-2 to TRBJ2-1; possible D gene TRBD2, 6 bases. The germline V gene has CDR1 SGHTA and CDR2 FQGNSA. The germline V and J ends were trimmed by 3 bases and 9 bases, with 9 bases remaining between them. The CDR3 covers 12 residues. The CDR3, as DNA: TGTGCCAGCAGCTTTTGGGGAGGTGAGCAGTTCTTC. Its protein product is CASSFWGGEQFF.

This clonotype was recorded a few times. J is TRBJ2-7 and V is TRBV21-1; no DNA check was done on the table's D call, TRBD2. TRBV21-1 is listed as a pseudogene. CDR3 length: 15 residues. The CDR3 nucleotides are TGTGCCAGCAGCAGTTGGGAGGGACCATCTTGGGGGCAGTACGTC. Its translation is CASSSWEGPSWGQYV.

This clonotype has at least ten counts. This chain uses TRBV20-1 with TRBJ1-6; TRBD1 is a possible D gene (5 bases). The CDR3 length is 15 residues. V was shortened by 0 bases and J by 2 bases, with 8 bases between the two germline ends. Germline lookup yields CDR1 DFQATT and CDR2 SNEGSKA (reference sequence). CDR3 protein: CSARDQGAYNSPLHF. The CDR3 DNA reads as TGCAGTGCTAGAGATCAGGGCGCCTATAATTCACCCCTCCACTTT.

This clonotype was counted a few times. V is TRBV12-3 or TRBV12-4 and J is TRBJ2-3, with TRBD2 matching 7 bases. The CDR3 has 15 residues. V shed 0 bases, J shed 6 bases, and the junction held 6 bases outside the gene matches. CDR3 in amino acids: CASSLAGGGWDTQYF. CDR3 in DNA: TGTGCCAGCAGTTTAGCCGGGGGAGGGTGGGATACGCAGTATTTT.

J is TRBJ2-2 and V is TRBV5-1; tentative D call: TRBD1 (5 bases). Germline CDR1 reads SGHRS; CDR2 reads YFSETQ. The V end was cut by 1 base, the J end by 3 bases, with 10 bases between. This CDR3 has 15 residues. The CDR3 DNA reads TGCGCCAGCAGCTTGACAGGAACGGACACCGGGGAGCTGTTTTTT. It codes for CASSLTGTDTGELFF.

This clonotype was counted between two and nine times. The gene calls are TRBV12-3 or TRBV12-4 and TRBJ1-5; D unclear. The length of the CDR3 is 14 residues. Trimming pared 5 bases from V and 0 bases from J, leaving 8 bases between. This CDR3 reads CASSRAGSNQPQHF. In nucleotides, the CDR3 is TGTGCCAGCAGTCGCGCAGGTAGCAATCAGCCCCAGCATTTT.

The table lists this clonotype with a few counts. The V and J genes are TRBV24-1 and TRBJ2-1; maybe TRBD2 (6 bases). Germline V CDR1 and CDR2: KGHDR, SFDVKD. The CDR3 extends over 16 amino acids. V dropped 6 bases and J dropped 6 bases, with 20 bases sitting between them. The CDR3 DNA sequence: TGTGCCACCAGTTTAAAAACGGGACTCGAAACCAATGAGCAGTTCTTC. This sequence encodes CATSLKTGLETNEQFF.

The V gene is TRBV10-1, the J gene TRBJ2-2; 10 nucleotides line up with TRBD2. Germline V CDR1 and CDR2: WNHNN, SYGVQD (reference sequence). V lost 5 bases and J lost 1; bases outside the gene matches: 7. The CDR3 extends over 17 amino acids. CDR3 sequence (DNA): TGCGCCAGCAGTCAGTTAGCGGGGGGCCTGAACACCGGGGAGCTGTTTTTT. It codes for CASSQLAGGLNTGELFF.

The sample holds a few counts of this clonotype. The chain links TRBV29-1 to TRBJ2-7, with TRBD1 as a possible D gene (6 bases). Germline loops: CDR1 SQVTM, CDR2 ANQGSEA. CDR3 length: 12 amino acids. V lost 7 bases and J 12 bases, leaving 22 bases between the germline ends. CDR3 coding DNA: TGCAGCGGCCTGACAGGAAGGGGGTATAGGTACGTC. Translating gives CSGLTGRGYRYV.

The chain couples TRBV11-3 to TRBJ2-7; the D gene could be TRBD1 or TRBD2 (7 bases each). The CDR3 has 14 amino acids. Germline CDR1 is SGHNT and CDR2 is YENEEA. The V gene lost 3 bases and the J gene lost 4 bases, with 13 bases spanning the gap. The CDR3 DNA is TGTGCCAGCAGCTTGGGAGGGACAGAATACGAGCAGTACTTC. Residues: CASSLGGTEYEQYF.

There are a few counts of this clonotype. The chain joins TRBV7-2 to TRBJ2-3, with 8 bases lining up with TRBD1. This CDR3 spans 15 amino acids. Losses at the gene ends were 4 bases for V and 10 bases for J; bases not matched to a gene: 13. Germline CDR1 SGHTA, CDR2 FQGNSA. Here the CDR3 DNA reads TGTGCCAGCAGCTCCGAGGGACAGGCGCCCGGGCCGCAGTATTTT. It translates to CASSSEGQAPGPQYF.

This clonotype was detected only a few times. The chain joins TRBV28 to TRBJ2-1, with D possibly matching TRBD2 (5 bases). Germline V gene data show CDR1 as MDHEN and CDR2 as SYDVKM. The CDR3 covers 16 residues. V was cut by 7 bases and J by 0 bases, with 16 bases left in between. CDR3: CASIPAAGVSYNEQFF. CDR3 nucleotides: TGTGCCAGCATTCCGGCGGCGGGTGTCTCCTACAATGAGCAGTTCTTC.

The chain's CDR3 is CAISDKKGKIRTGGYEQYV. The CDR3 bases are TGTGCCATCAGTGACAAGAAGGGGAAAATCAGGACAGGTGGATACGAGCAGTACGTC. This rearrangement joins TRBV10-3 to TRBJ2-7; 7 nucleotides agree with TRBD1. The CDR3 runs to 19 residues. Germline CDR1 is ENHRY and CDR2 is SYGVKD. V trimming: 3 bases; J trimming: 4 bases; junction bases outside the gene matches: 21.

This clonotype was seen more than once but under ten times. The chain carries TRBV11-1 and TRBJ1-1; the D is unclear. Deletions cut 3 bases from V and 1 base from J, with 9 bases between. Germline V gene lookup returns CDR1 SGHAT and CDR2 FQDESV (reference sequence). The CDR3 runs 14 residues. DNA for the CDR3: TGTGCCAGCAGCTTTCTTCAGAAGAACACTGAAGCTTTCTTT. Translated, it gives CASSFLQKNTEAFF. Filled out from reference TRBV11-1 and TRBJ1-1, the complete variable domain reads EAEVAQSPRYKITEKSQAVAFWCDPISGHATLYWYRQILGQGPELLVQFQDESVVDDSQLPKDRFSAERLKGVDSTLKIQPAELGDSAMYLCASSFLQKNTEAFFGQGTRLTVV.

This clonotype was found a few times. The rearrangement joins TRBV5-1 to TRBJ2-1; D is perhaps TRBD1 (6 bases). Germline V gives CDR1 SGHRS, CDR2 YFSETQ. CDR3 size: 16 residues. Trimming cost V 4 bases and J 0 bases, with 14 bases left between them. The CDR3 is CASSGLDRLSYNEQFF. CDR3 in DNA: TGCGCCAGCAGCGGGCTGGACAGACTCTCCTACAATGAGCAGTTCTTC. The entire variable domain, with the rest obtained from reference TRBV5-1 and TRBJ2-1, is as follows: KAGVTQTPRYLIKTRGQQVTLSCSPISGHRSVSWYQQTPGQGLQFLFEYFSETQRNKGNFPGRFSGRQFSNSRSEMNVSTLELGDSALYLCASSGLDRLSYNEQFFGPGTRLTVL.

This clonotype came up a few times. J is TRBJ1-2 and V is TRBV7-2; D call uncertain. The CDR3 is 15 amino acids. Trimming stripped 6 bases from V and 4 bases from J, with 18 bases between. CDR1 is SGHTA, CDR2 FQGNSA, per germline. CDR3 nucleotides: TGTGCCAGCAGTCGGAGTCCTGCACCCCCCTATGGCTACACCTTC. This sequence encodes CASSRSPAPPYGYTF.

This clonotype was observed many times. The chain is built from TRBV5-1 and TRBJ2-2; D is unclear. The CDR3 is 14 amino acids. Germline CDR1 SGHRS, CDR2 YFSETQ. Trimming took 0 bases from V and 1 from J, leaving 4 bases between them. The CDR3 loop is CASSLALNTGELFF. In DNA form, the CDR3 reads TGCGCCAGCAGCTTGGCCTTGAACACCGGGGAGCTGTTTTTT.

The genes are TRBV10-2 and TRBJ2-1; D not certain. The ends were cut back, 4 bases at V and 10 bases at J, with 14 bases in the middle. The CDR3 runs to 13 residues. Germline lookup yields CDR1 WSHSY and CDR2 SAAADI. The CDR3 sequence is CASSAVFSDEQFF. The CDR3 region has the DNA TGCGCCAGCAGTGCCGTATTCTCGGACGAGCAGTTCTTC.

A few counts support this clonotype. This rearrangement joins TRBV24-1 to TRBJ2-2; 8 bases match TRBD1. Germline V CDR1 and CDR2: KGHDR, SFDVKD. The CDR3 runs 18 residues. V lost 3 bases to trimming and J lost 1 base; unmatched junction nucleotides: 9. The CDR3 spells CATSDTRPGTGNTGELFF. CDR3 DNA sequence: TGTGCCACCAGTGATACCCGTCCCGGGACAGGGAACACCGGGGAGCTGTTTTTT.

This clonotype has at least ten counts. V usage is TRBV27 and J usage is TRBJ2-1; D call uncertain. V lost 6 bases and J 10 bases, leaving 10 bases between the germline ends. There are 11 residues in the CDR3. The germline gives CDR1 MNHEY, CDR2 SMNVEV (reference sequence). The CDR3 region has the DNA TGTGCCAGCAGGACTCGTTGGGAGCAGTTCTTC. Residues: CASRTRWEQFF.

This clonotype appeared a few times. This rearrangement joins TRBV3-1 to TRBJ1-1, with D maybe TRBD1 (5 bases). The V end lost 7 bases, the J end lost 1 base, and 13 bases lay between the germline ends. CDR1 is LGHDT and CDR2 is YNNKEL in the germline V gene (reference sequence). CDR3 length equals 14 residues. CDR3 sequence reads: CASTVGRGNTEAFF. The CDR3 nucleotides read TGTGCCAGCACCGTGGGACGGGGGAACACTGAAGCTTTCTTT.

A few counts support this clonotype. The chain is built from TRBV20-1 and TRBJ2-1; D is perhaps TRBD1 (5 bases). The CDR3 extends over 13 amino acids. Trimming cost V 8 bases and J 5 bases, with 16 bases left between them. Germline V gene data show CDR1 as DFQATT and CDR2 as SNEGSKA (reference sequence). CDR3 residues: CSYWGPSHNEQFF. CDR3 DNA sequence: TGCAGTTACTGGGGCCCGAGCCACAATGAGCAGTTCTTC.